What follows are 23 T cell receptor beta chains derived from one specimen sequenced in a study of patients and donors after allogeneic stem cell transplantation. From the RT-PCR reads, TCRdb called clonotypes with MiXCR, one entry per CDR3 protein. This sample has 410,000 or so distinct CDR3 sequences; 15% to 20% occur once, and the top ten carry less than 8%. What was sequenced was blood, either unsorted or a sorted T cell fraction (not recorded which). All receptors derive from a human donor who was either an allogeneic HSCT recipient or a stem cell or donor lymphocyte infusion donor (not recorded which). It is not recorded whose cells these are; they may come from a transplant donor.

This clonotype showed up just a few times. CDR3 sequence: CSVEGVPPHGYTF. The CDR3 DNA follows: TGCAGCGTTGAAGGAGTTCCCCCCCATGGCTACACCTTC. The V and J genes are TRBV29-1 and TRBJ1-2, with no clear D. Germline V gene data show CDR1 as SQVTM and CDR2 as ANQGSEA. Trimming cost V 1 base and J 6 bases, with 12 bases left between them. This CDR3 comprises 13 residues.

This clonotype has a count of ten or more. The chain uses TRBV6-5 and TRBJ2-7; D is perhaps TRBD1 (5 bases). V lost 3 bases to trimming and J lost 5 bases, with 14 bases between them. Germline V gene data show CDR1 as MNHEY and CDR2 as SVGAGI. The CDR3 runs to 14 residues. For the CDR3, the DNA is TGTGCCAGCAGTTATGCCGTAAGGGGCAACGAGCAGTACTTC. Protein sequence: CASSYAVRGNEQYF.

This clonotype was seen ten or more times. The chain employs TRBV6-1 and TRBJ2-7, with 9 bases aligning to TRBD1. The CDR3 spans 13 residues. Germline CDR1 MNHNS, CDR2 SASEGT. The ends lost 5 bases at V and 4 bases at J; junction bases unmatched: 3. CDR3 in amino acids: CASSNRGPYEQYF. The CDR3 DNA reads as TGTGCCAGCAGTAACAGGGGGCCTTACGAGCAGTACTTC.

This clonotype was observed a few times. V gene TRBV12-3 or TRBV12-4 combines with J gene TRBJ1-1, with D possibly matching TRBD1 (5 bases). V was clipped by 2 bases and J by 14 bases, with 9 bases between them. The CDR3 sequence is 10 residues long. DNA of the CDR3: TGTGCCAGCAGTTTAACGGGGCACTTCTTT. Amino acid sequence: CASSLTGHFF.

This clonotype was counted only a few times. V gene TRBV27 combines with J gene TRBJ2-7; unclear D gene. The V and J ends lost 6 bases and 4 bases respectively, with 22 bases between them. The germline V gene encodes CDR1 MNHEY and CDR2 SMNVEV (reference sequence). CDR3 length: 16 amino acids. The CDR3 nucleotides read TGTGCCAGCAGCCCTACCCCGGAGAGTGGGAAGTACGAGCAGTACTTC. It is translated as CASSPTPESGKYEQYF.

The V gene is TRBV2, the J gene TRBJ2-2, with D uncertain. Trimming pared 6 bases from V and 6 bases from J, leaving 2 bases between. Germline V gene sequence: CDR1 SNHLY, CDR2 FYNNEI. CDR3 length: 10 amino acids. The CDR3 sequence is CASRAGELFF. The CDR3 DNA reads as TGTGCCAGCAGGGCCGGGGAGCTGTTTTTT. Complete variable domain (other parts from reference TRBV2 and TRBJ2-2): EPEVTQTPSHQVTQMGQEVILRCVPISNHLYFYWYRQILGQKVEFLVSFYNNEISEKSEIFDDQFSVERPDGSNFTLKIRSTKLEDSAMYFCASRAGELFFGEGSRLTVL.

This clonotype was observed a few times. The V gene is TRBV12-3 or TRBV12-4, the J gene TRBJ1-4; TRBD1 might be the D (5 bases). This CDR3 spans 13 amino acids. Trimming cost V 6 bases and J 5 bases, with 10 bases left between them. In DNA form, the CDR3 reads TGTGCCAGCAGCCGGGACCCCAATGAAAAACTGTTTTTT. This gives the protein CASSRDPNEKLFF.

The V gene is TRBV5-6, the J gene TRBJ1-6, with D hard to call. This CDR3 has 14 residues. Trimming removed 0 bases at V and 7 bases at J, with 8 bases between. Germline CDR1 is SGHDT and CDR2 is YYEEEE. CDR3 sequence: CASSLVQKNSPLHF. As DNA, the CDR3 is TGTGCCAGCAGCTTGGTTCAGAAAAATTCACCCCTCCACTTT.

This clonotype was detected only a few times. The junction and the germline gene differ at one end; a read error may be behind it. The chain employs TRBV20-1 and TRBJ2-5; TRBD2 might be the D (6 bases). This CDR3 contains 12 residues. Per the germline V gene, CDR1 is DFQATT and CDR2 is SNEGSKA (reference sequence). This CDR3 is CSVRLGQETQYF. DNA for the CDR3: TGCAGTGTTAGACTAGGCCAAGAGACCCAGTACTTC.

This clonotype was recorded a few times. This sequence joins TRBV6-5 and TRBJ2-2; 10 bases agree with TRBD2. Germline V gene sequence: CDR1 MNHEY, CDR2 SVGAGI. Germline trimming cut 3 bases from V and 5 bases from J; bases unmatched to any gene: 3. This CDR3 comprises 15 residues. CDR3 protein: CASSYTSGITGELFF. The CDR3 DNA reads as TGTGCCAGCAGTTATACTAGCGGGATAACCGGGGAGCTGTTTTTT.

This chain uses TRBV7-8 with TRBJ1-1; D not resolved. The CDR3 runs 14 residues. Germline V CDR1 and CDR2: SGHVS, FQNEAQ. The ends were cut back, 6 bases at V and 0 bases at J, with 11 bases in the middle. CDR3 nucleotides: TGTGCCAGCAGAGTACTAGGATTGAACACTGAAGCTTTCTTT. This sequence encodes CASRVLGLNTEAFF.

The chain is built from TRBV12-3 or TRBV12-4 and TRBJ2-5; 12 bases map to TRBD2. Unmatched junction bases numbered 6, after V lost 5 bases and J lost 5 bases. The CDR3 consists of 15 residues. CDR3 loop: CASSARLAGVETQYF. DNA for the CDR3: TGTGCCAGCAGTGCGAGACTAGCGGGGGTGGAGACCCAGTACTTC.

V usage is TRBV11-2 and J usage is TRBJ2-1; TRBD1 agrees at 10 bases. The CDR3 has 15 amino acids. Trimming removed 3 bases from V and 2 bases from J; junction bases left unmatched: 1. Germline V CDR1 and CDR2: SGHAT, FQNNGV. CDR3 DNA sequence: TGTGCCAGCAGCTTCGACAGGGGGCCCTACAATGAGCAGTTCTTC. This encodes CASSFDRGPYNEQFF.

This clonotype was picked up a small number of times. The genes are TRBV11-3 and TRBJ2-1, with 9 bases that match TRBD2. The CDR3 consists of 15 residues. Unmatched junction bases numbered 5, after V lost 1 base and J lost 7 bases. Germline assignment: CDR1 SGHNT and CDR2 YENEEA. The chain's CDR3 is CASSLVLAGENEQFF. In nucleotides, the CDR3 is TGTGCCAGCAGCTTAGTATTAGCGGGAGAGAATGAGCAGTTCTTC. Together with reference TRBV11-3 and TRBJ2-1, the CDR3 gives the full variable domain: EAGVVQSPRYKIIEKKQPVAFWCNPISGHNTLYWYLQNLGQGPELLIRYENEEAVDDSQLPKDRFSAERLKGVDSTLKIQPAELGDSAVYLCASSLVLAGENEQFFGPGTRLTVL.

The chain recombines TRBV12-3 or TRBV12-4 with TRBJ2-2; 8 positions agree with TRBD2. CDR3 length: 15 residues. J lost 4 bases, V lost 3 bases, and 4 bases had no gene match. The CDR3 sequence is CASSFSGRGTGELFF. In DNA form, the CDR3 reads TGTGCCAGCAGTTTCTCCGGGAGGGGCACCGGGGAGCTGTTTTTT.

This clonotype came up many times. The chain has TRBV29-1 and TRBJ2-7; no firm D call. Between the trimmed V and J ends, which lost 6 bases and 2 bases, there was a span of 11 bases. The CDR3 sequence is 12 residues long. Per the germline V gene, CDR1 is SQVTM and CDR2 is ANQGSEA. The CDR3 DNA sequence: TGCAGCGTGCTTGTACTCACCTACGAGCAGTACTTC. Translation gives CSVLVLTYEQYF.

V gene TRBV19 combines with J gene TRBJ1-3, with D unresolved. This CDR3 region has 11 residues. Per germline, CDR1 LNHDA and CDR2 SQIVND (reference sequence). Trimming removed 6 bases from V and 4 bases from J, with 4 bases in between. CDR3 protein: CASRRGNTIYF. The CDR3 DNA reads as TGTGCCAGTAGACGGGGAAACACCATATATTTT.

This clonotype was counted between two and nine times. The rearrangement links TRBV20-1 to TRBJ1-6, with 7 bases matching TRBD1. The trim removed 0 bases at V and 0 bases at J, leaving 11 bases unmatched. The germline V gene has CDR1 DFQATT and CDR2 SNEGSKA (reference sequence). This CDR3 comprises 19 residues. CDR3 nucleotide sequence: TGCAGTGCTAGAGATAGGCCAGGGGGATCGAGCTCCTATAATTCACCCCTCCACTTT. Translating gives CSARDRPGGSSSYNSPLHF.

The V gene is TRBV29-1, the J gene TRBJ1-3; D ambiguous. Germline CDR1 and CDR2: SQVTM and ANQGSEA. The CDR3 covers 12 residues. The germline V and J ends were trimmed by 0 bases and 4 bases, with 4 bases remaining between them. The CDR3 here is CSVEEVGNTIYF. DNA for the CDR3: TGCAGCGTTGAAGAGGTGGGAAACACCATATATTTT.

This CDR3 is CASTPGSSYNSPLHF. DNA for the CDR3: TGTGCCAGCACCCCAGGGAGCTCCTATAATTCACCCCTCCACTTT. This chain connects TRBV5-6 to TRBJ1-6; tentatively, D is TRBD1 (5 bases). The CDR3 has 15 residues. Trimming took 6 bases from V and 0 from J, leaving 10 bases between them. Germline V lookup: CDR1 SGHDT, CDR2 YYEEEE.

The CDR3 loop is CASRSGETLGRNEQFF. CDR3 nucleotides: TGTGCCAGCAGGTCAGGGGAAACCCTGGGGAGGAATGAGCAGTTCTTC. The chain is built from TRBV2 and TRBJ2-1; D possibly matches TRBD1 or TRBD2 (6 bases each). This CDR3 comprises 16 residues. Germline values: CDR1 SNHLY, CDR2 FYNNEI. Trimming shortened V by 6 bases and J by 7 bases, and 22 bases separated the two germline ends. The full variable domain, completed using reference TRBV2 and TRBJ2-1, is EPEVTQTPSHQVTQMGQEVILRCVPISNHLYFYWYRQILGQKVEFLVSFYNNEISEKSEIFDDQFSVERPDGSNFTLKIRSTKLEDSAMYFCASRSGETLGRNEQFFGPGTRLTVL.

The chain recombines TRBV29-1 with TRBJ1-1; perhaps TRBD1 as D (6 bases). V was shortened by 4 bases and J by 5 bases, with 11 bases between the two germline ends. Germline loops: CDR1 SQVTM, CDR2 ANQGSEA. This CDR3 is 12 amino acids long. CDR3 sequence (DNA): TGCAGCGTTGTAGGGGGAGCAACTGAAGCTTTCTTT. Amino acids: CSVVGGATEAFF.

This clonotype has only a few counts. V and J are TRBV5-1 and TRBJ2-3; 9 positions agree with TRBD2. V was clipped by 5 bases and J by 4 bases; unmatched bases: 5. Germline values: CDR1 SGHRS, CDR2 YFSETQ. The CDR3 runs 14 residues. CDR3 bases: TGCGCCAGCAGAAGACTAGCGGCAGCAGATACGCAGTATTTT. Encoded protein: CASRRLAAADTQYF. The full variable domain, its missing parts supplied by reference TRBV5-1 and TRBJ2-3, is KAGVTQTPRYLIKTRGQQVTLSCSPISGHRSVSWYQQTPGQGLQFLFEYFSETQRNKGNFPGRFSGRQFSNSRSEMNVSTLELGDSALYLCASRRLAAADTQYFGPGTRLTVL.